The TCR beta chain under discussion was sequenced for a study of T-cell reconstitution after alpha-beta-depleted transplantation in children listed by TCRdb under 2016. As for the study more broadly: Using TCR repertoire profiling, the study quantitatively followed how T-cell immune reconstitution unfolded in children after TCRalphabeta/CD19-depleted allogeneic hematopoietic cell transplantation.

V is reduced by 5 bases and J by 5 bases, leaving a spacing of 12 bases between them. Via the germline V gene, CDR1 is SGHAT and CDR2 FQNNGV. The CDR3 measures 14 amino acids from cysteine to phenylalanine. Of the read, only the CDR3 DNA is kept; its 42 bases are in frame from base 1. Details on this clonotype: The specificity of this receptor is unknown. No per-base quality is available; no much larger clone lies one base away.

Library method: PCR. The run used an Illumina HiSeq 2500. TCR libraries were prepared with molecular barcoding, using unique molecular identifiers to normalize TCRbeta repertoire quantification. TCRdb applied fastp at Q25 and MiXCR to the public reads, then kept only in-frame beta chains. Here each entry gathers all rows of one CDR3 protein and keeps the most common genes and DNA. This sample comprises roughly 500,000 distinct CDR3 sequences, around a third of them detected only once. In total, the top ten clones hold approximately 2.3% of the sample. Here the chain combines TRBV11-2 and TRBJ2-2; the D element might be TRBD1 or TRBD2, as each aligns at 5 bases. The sequences come from PBMCs from the stem cell graft donor, collected from the stem cell graft. This sequence was found in a human donor who donated a stem cell graft to a child with aplastic anemia. The CDR3 has the sequence CASSRDAPTGELFF. The DNA sequence reads TGTGCCAGCAGCCGGGACGCCCCTACCGGGGAGCTGTTTTTT.